This TCR beta chain is drawn from a study of blood T cell repertoires in COVID-19 (dated by TCRdb to the early 2020s). Looking at the study overall: Collaborator samples came from the United States, Italy and Spain and covered acute and convalescent phases of COVID-19. The material from the prospective study consisted of cDNA or gDNA derived from T cells, B-cell-depleted T cells, or PBMCs. Subjects who had been exposed to COVID-19, were actively infected with it, or had recovered from it provided the deeply sampled blood TCRbeta repertoires that made up the dataset. The repertoires were made available in a free public database intended to serve as a resource for research on the immune response to SARS-CoV-2. Samples were obtained from the ongoing ImmuneRACE study (first 160 participants) and from 1,200 or so subjects provided by 6 global collaborators. Sample metadata almost always included a de-identified subject ID, COVID-19 status, age in years and sex. Where HLA class I and class II types were available, the types were taken from metadata supplied by the sample provider, not from assay-based typing.

The immunoSEQ Assay, a bias-controlled multiplex PCR, was used to amplify TCRbeta CDR3 regions from genomic DNA. Processing in the source paper ran as follows. Nucleated cell counts per sample were estimated from amplification of reference gene primers within the assay. To quantify the absolute abundance of each unique TCRbeta CDR3 rearrangement, sequence reads were collapsed and filtered. For each sample, productive Simpson clonality was calculated by taking the square root of Simpson's diversity index across productive rearrangements. Imported from immuneACCESS, the table was reduced by TCRdb to in-frame sequences with V and J called. These copies leave out some clones; in studies compared against another copy, an unresolved V gene accounts for under half, and the cause of the remainder is not known. The V and J calls and the clone size are those of that table, but D and trimming were determined from the DNA. The sample table contains about 300,000 clones; only one count was recorded for about 89% of them. The leading ten clones occupy under 6.5% of the sample.

Results the study describes overall, beyond this receptor: The amount of clinical and demographic metadata varied by source and participant and was provided uncurated.

A second Seattle source provided samples from volunteer blood donors who had recovered from COVID-19. The collaborating institutions used their own protocols to collect whole blood in K2EDTA tubes. For TCRbeta analysis, collaborators shipped samples in one of three forms: frozen whole blood, isolated PBMCs, or DNA extracted from either of those sample types. Worth noting for this clone: Its target antigen remains unknown. No base qualities exist here, and no much larger clone lies one base off it.

The sequenced sample was peripheral blood. This sequence was found in a man younger than 35 who had recovered from COVID-19.

The DNA reads TGTGCCAGCAGTTCGACTAGCGGGGCTAACGAGCAGTACTTC. Its protein product is CASSSTSGANEQYF. The rearranged chain carries TRBV11-3 and TRBJ2-7, and 11 junctional nucleotides match TRBD2. V and J are trimmed by 6 bases and 5 bases, and the gene matches miss 6 bases of the junction. Measured from the cysteine to the phenylalanine, the CDR3 is 14 residues long. The DNA shown is the 42-base CDR3, in frame from base 1. Taken from the germline V gene, the CDR1 and CDR2 loops are SGHNT and YENEEA. Where the CDR3 stops, the reference TRBV11-3 and TRBJ2-7 genes take over; the full variable domain is EAGVVQSPRYKIIEKKQPVAFWCNPISGHNTLYWYLQNLGQGPELLIRYENEEAVDDSQLPKDRFSAERLKGVDSTLKIQPAELGDSAVYLCASSSTSGANEQYFGPGTRLTVT.